This T cell receptor beta chain was identified during a study of T cell responses to AZD1222 COVID-19 vaccine. The study's findings and limits: Vaccine-associated CD4 TCRs ranged over spike, dominating at 160-218 and 743-854.

Points on this clone: Its antigen remains unknown.

Per the germline V gene, CDR1 is SGDLS and CDR2 is YYNGEE. This CDR3 contains 15 residues. Deletions cut 3 bases from V and 0 bases from J, with 9 bases between. The data were produced by immunoSEQ multiplex PCR, yet TCRdb's version contains in-frame clones alone and is incomplete. The data show about 130,000 clones, approximately 93% seen once. The V and J genes are TRBV9 and TRBJ2-2, with D perhaps TRBD1 (5 bases). This clonotype originated in an adult in good health. The sample in question was peripheral blood, obtained on day 0 of AZD1222 vaccination. CDR3 nucleotide sequence: TGTGCCAGCAGCGCAGACAGTGCGAACACCGGGGAGCTGTTTTTT. Encoded protein: CASSADSANTGELFF. The full variable domain, its missing parts supplied by reference TRBV9 and TRBJ2-2, is DSGVTQTPKHLITATGQRVTLRCSPRSGDLSVYWYQQSLDQGLQFLIQYYNGEERAKGNILERFSAQQFPDLHSELNLSSLELGDSALYFCASSADSANTGELFFGEGSRLTVL.